The 10 T cell receptor beta chains presented below share a single source sample, sequenced in a study of cytomegalovirus exposure and HLA in healthy donors. PCR used 60 Vbeta primers and 13 Jbeta primers. Sequencing was performed with immunoSEQ multiplex PCR; in TCRdb, only in-frame clones are kept and a portion is missing. The sample records 150,000 or so clones, over 65% being singletons. Input material: PBMCs. These receptors were obtained from a man in his forties or fifties in good health and CMV-seropositive.

The J gene is TRBJ2-7, the V gene TRBV10-3; D may be TRBD2 (6 bases). The CDR3 contains 12 residues. Looked up from germline, CDR1 is ENHRY and CDR2 is SYGVKD. Trimming took 4 bases from V and 7 from J, leaving 11 bases between them. CDR3 in amino acids: CAISGVGGEQYF. CDR3 coding DNA: TGTGCCATCAGTGGAGTGGGGGGAGAGCAGTACTTC.

V usage is TRBV2 and J usage is TRBJ1-4; 9 bases align to TRBD1. In germline, CDR1 is SNHLY, CDR2 FYNNEI. V shed 7 bases, J shed 3 bases, and the junction held 15 bases outside the gene matches. The CDR3 has 18 residues. The CDR3 spells CASKTRTGEERANEKLFF. CDR3 in DNA: TGTGCCAGCAAAACCAGGACAGGGGAGGAGAGGGCTAATGAAAAACTGTTTTTT.

This clone was seen only a few times. The chain is built from TRBV11-2 and TRBJ2-2; TRBD2 matches at 11 bases. From germline, CDR1 is SGHAT and CDR2 FQNNGV. V dropped 2 bases and J dropped 7; count of bases not matched to a gene: 15. This CDR3 region has 19 residues. Here the CDR3 reads CASSLTSGSTSYGGGELFF. Here the CDR3 DNA reads TGTGCCAGCAGCTTAACTAGCGGGAGTACCAGTTATGGGGGCGGGGAGCTGTTTTTT.

CDR3 in amino acids: CASKREAYNEQFF. CDR3 nucleotides: TGTGCCTCCAAGCGGGAGGCCTACAATGAGCAGTTCTTC. The chain joins TRBV10-3 to TRBJ2-1; 9 bases are shared with TRBD2. CDR1 and CDR2 from the germline V gene are ENHRY and SYGVKD. The CDR3 is 13 amino acids. Germline trimming cut 11 bases from V and 2 bases from J; bases unmatched to any gene: 4.

This clone was observed once. The chain is built from TRBV6-6 and TRBJ1-1, with TRBD1 matching 8 bases. V was clipped by 10 bases and J by 5 bases; unmatched bases: 12. The length of the CDR3 is 14 residues. Per germline, CDR1 MNHNY and CDR2 SVGAGI (reference sequence). The CDR3 loop reads CATLPTGTGTEAFF. The CDR3 bases are TGTGCCACCCTTCCGACAGGGACAGGAACTGAAGCTTTCTTT.

This clone has just one count. The chain is built from TRBV28 and TRBJ1-5; D may be TRBD1 (5 bases). Germline V gene sequence: CDR1 MDHEN, CDR2 SYDVKM. This CDR3 contains 13 residues. The ends were cut back, 3 bases at V and 5 bases at J, with 8 bases in the middle. CDR3 bases: TGTGCCAGCAGTTTCAGGGCCGATCAGCCCCAGCATTTT. It codes for CASSFRADQPQHF.

This chain joins TRBV5-6 and TRBJ1-4; possibly TRBD1 for D (6 bases). The CDR3 runs to 15 residues. The V and J ends lost 4 bases and 10 bases respectively, with 20 bases between them. Germline V gene lookup returns CDR1 SGHDT and CDR2 YYEEEE. The CDR3, as DNA: TGTGCCAGCAGCGAACAGGGAAGGGCAAGGGGAAAACTGTTTTTT. This encodes CASSEQGRARGKLFF.

V and J are TRBV11-2 and TRBJ1-1, with TRBD1 identical over 7 bases. The CDR3 spans 15 residues. V lost 2 bases and J lost 0; bases outside the gene matches: 3. The germline gives CDR1 SGHAT, CDR2 FQNNGV. CDR3 coding DNA: TGTGCCAGCAGCTTATGGGGACAGATGAACACTGAAGCTTTCTTT. This translates into CASSLWGQMNTEAFF.

With regard to this clone: The sample holds other DNA sequences that translate to the same CDR3. The V call is TRBV28, the J call TRBJ1-1, with D possibly TRBD1 on 5 matching bases. Germline V lookup: CDR1 MDHEN, CDR2 SYDVKM. V was clipped by 4 bases and J by 1 base, with 10 bases between them. The CDR3 is 14 residues long. The CDR3 protein is CASSSTGANTEAFF. The DNA of the CDR3 is TGTGCCAGCAGTTCTACAGGAGCGAACACTGAAGCTTTCTTT.

This clone has only one observation. The genes are TRBV9 and TRBJ1-3; TRBD1 might be the D (5 bases). Germline V gene data show CDR1 as SGDLS and CDR2 as YYNGEE. CDR3 length equals 15 residues. Deletions cut 7 bases from V and 0 bases from J, with 14 bases between. CDR3: CASSQGRSSGNTIYF. In DNA, the CDR3 is TGTGCCAGCTCCCAGGGCAGGTCCTCTGGAAACACCATATATTTT.